The 10 T cell receptor beta chains presented below share a single source sample, sequenced in a study of blood T cells in healthy people across ages. Primed by a sample-barcoded 5' primer and a J-beta primer mix, a second PCR proceeded for roughly 6 to 12 cycles. TCRdb re-called the 5' RACE reads with MiXCR, one entry per CDR3 protein. Seen here are some 1,500,000 distinct CDR3 sequences, 42% observed once, and the top ten hold approximately 4.1%. Sequenced material: blood. The receptors were sampled from a woman younger than 35 in good health.

The V and J genes are TRBV19 and TRBJ1-5; D gene uncertain. The CDR3 is made up of 15 amino acids. V shed 3 bases and J shed 2 bases, with 11 bases lying between them. The germline V gene encodes CDR1 LNHDA and CDR2 SQIVND (reference sequence). CDR3 sequence reads: CASSIGEWGNQPQHF. CDR3 nucleotide sequence: TGTGCCAGTAGTATTGGAGAGTGGGGCAATCAGCCCCAGCATTTT.

J is TRBJ1-1 and V is TRBV7-8, with TRBD1 matching 7 bases. The ends lost 2 bases at V and 4 bases at J; junction bases unmatched: 7. The CDR3 consists of 15 residues. CDR1 is SGHVS and CDR2 is FQNEAQ in the germline V gene. The CDR3 sequence: CASSLPLTGTTEAFF. The CDR3 nucleotides are TGTGCCAGCAGCTTACCCCTGACAGGGACCACTGAAGCTTTCTTT.

This clonotype occurred a few times. The chain is built from TRBV5-1 and TRBJ1-2, with 7 bases matching TRBD1. V gave up 5 bases and J gave up 2 bases; unmatched junction bases: 3. This CDR3 has 13 amino acids. Germline values: CDR1 SGHRS, CDR2 YFSETQ. Here the CDR3 reads CASRETGNYGYTF. The CDR3 DNA sequence: TGCGCCAGCAGGGAGACAGGGAACTATGGCTACACCTTC.

This chain uses TRBV12-3 or TRBV12-4 with TRBJ2-7, with TRBD1 identical over 8 bases. The CDR3 spans 16 residues. V dropped 3 bases and J dropped 4; count of bases not matched to a gene: 11. The CDR3 sequence: CASSLNGARGRYEQYF. The CDR3 DNA reads TGTGCCAGCAGTTTGAATGGGGCCAGGGGGCGGTACGAGCAGTACTTC.

The chain combines TRBV20-1 with TRBJ1-1; TRBD1 matches at 8 bases. Looked up from germline, CDR1 is DFQATT and CDR2 is SNEGSKA (reference sequence). The ends lost 3 bases at V and 5 bases at J; junction bases unmatched: 5. The CDR3 runs 13 residues. Written as DNA, the CDR3 is TGCAGTGCTAGTAGGACAGGGAGTACTGAAGCTTTCTTT. This encodes CSASRTGSTEAFF.

As for this clonotype: The junction does not match germline at one end; this may be a read error. CDR3 residues: CASNLGPGFQEWDTDTQYF. The CDR3 bases are TGTGCCAGCAACTTAGGCCCGGGATTTCAAGAGTGGGACACAGATACGCAGTATTTT. This chain joins TRBV11-2 and TRBJ2-3; tentative D call: TRBD2 (5 bases). There are 19 residues in the CDR3. Germline assignment: CDR1 SGHAT and CDR2 FQNNGV.

This clonotype was detected only a few times. The chain carries TRBV14 and TRBJ2-3; D not certain. Germline loops: CDR1 SGHDN, CDR2 FVKESK. Trimming shortened V by 4 bases and J by 2 bases, and 10 bases separated the two germline ends. This CDR3 comprises 14 residues. The DNA for the CDR3 is TGTGCCAGCAGCCCAAAGGGTAACACAGATACGCAGTATTTT. It codes for CASSPKGNTDTQYF.

The J gene is TRBJ2-3, the V gene TRBV20-1, with D possibly matching TRBD1 (6 bases). The germline CDR1 and CDR2 sequences are DFQATT and SNEGSKA (reference sequence). CDR3 size: 14 residues. The V end was cut by 3 bases, the J end by 4 bases, with 14 bases between. The CDR3 bases are TGCAGTGCTAGCGGGGCAGGGGCGGCAGATACGCAGTATTTT. It encodes CSASGAGAADTQYF.

V is TRBV12-2 and J is TRBJ1-2; the table assigns TRBD1, which was not confirmed against the DNA. TRBV12-2 is reported as a pseudogene. The CDR3 has 16 residues. In DNA form, the CDR3 reads TGTGCAAGTCGCCCCTTTTATGGGCAGTCACAGGATGGCTACACCTTC. It translates to CASRPFYGQSQDGYTF.

This chain links TRBV6-2 or TRBV6-3 with TRBJ2-7; D perhaps matches TRBD1 (6 bases). V was pared by 8 bases and J by 0 bases, with 17 bases between. Germline values: CDR1 MNHEY, CDR2 SVGEGT. The CDR3 runs to 15 residues. CDR3 region: CASDSGTIYSYEQYF. CDR3 in DNA: TGTGCCAGCGACTCCGGGACAATCTACTCCTACGAGCAGTACTTC.